These 13 T cell receptor beta chains share one sample of origin, sequenced in a study of cytomegalovirus exposure and HLA in healthy donors. The PCR had 60 Vbeta and 13 Jbeta primers. Sequencing was performed with immunoSEQ multiplex PCR; in TCRdb, only in-frame clones are kept and a portion is missing. The data contain approximately 92,000 clones, roughly 70% of them singletons. Input material: PBMCs. The receptors stem from a man aged 45-65 years in good health and CMV-seronegative.

The CDR3 coding sequence is TGTGCCACCAGCAGGGACAGGGGAGGCAATGAGCAGTTCTTC. Translating gives CATSRDRGGNEQFF. This chain joins TRBV15 and TRBJ2-1; 9 positions agree with TRBD1. There are 14 residues in the CDR3. Germline V gene sequence: CDR1 LNHNV, CDR2 YYDKDF (reference sequence). J gave up 6 bases and V 3 bases, and 3 bases lay outside the gene matches.

The chain joins TRBV5-4 to TRBJ1-1; 10 positions match TRBD1. CDR3 length: 15 residues. The junction had 7 bases not matched to a gene; V was cut back by 4 bases and J by 4 bases. Looked up from germline, CDR1 is SGHNT and CDR2 is YYREEE (reference sequence). CDR3 nucleotide sequence: TGTGCCAGCAGCGGACGGGACAGGGGAGGCACTGAAGCTTTCTTT. Its translation is CASSGRDRGGTEAFF. Based on the CDR3 plus reference TRBV5-4 and TRBJ1-1, the full variable domain is ETGVTQSPTHLIKTRGQQVTLRCSSQSGHNTVSWYQQALGQGPQFIFQYYREEENGRGNFPPRFSGLQFPNYSSELNVNALELDDSALYLCASSGRDRGGTEAFFGQGTRLTVV.

This clone was seen a handful of times. J is TRBJ1-3 and V is TRBV5-1; D is perhaps TRBD1 (5 bases). The CDR3 contains 17 residues. The V end lost 0 bases, the J end lost 1 base, and 14 bases lay between the germline ends. Germline V gene lookup returns CDR1 SGHRS and CDR2 YFSETQ. CDR3 residues: CASSLEGSRMSGNTIYF. The CDR3 DNA reads TGCGCCAGCAGCTTGGAGGGGTCTAGGATGTCTGGAAACACCATATATTTT.

V gene TRBV4-1 combines with J gene TRBJ1-3; TRBD1 might be the D (5 bases). Trimming removed 4 bases from V and 0 bases from J, with 7 bases in between. Germline V CDR1 and CDR2: MGHRA, YSYEKL. The CDR3 length is 14 residues. The CDR3 loop is CASSRQSSGNTIYF. The CDR3, as DNA: TGCGCCAGCAGCCGACAGAGCTCTGGAAACACCATATATTTT.

This chain's CDR3 is CASSSGTGVQPQHF. The CDR3 DNA reads as TGTGCCAGCAGCTCCGGGACAGGGGTTCAGCCCCAGCATTTT. The chain employs TRBV7-2 and TRBJ1-5, with 10 nucleotides matching TRBD1. Germline CDR1 reads SGHTA; CDR2 reads FQGNSA. The CDR3 covers 14 residues. The V and J ends lost 4 bases and 6 bases, in that order; junction bases with no gene match: 3.

The chain combines TRBV7-2 with TRBJ2-3, with unresolved D. Deletions cut 0 bases from V and 6 bases from J, with 4 bases between. Germline loops: CDR1 SGHTA, CDR2 FQGNSA. The CDR3 is 12 amino acids. The CDR3 nucleotides are TGTGCCAGCAGCTTAGCCCAGGATACGCAGTATTTT. As protein: CASSLAQDTQYF. The variable domain in full, with the rest retrieved from reference TRBV7-2 and TRBJ2-3, is GAGVSQSPSNKVTEKGKDVELRCDPISGHTALYWYRQSLGQGLEFLIYFQGNSAPDKSGLPSDRFSAERTGGSVSTLTIQRTQQEDSAVYLCASSLAQDTQYFGPGTRLTVL.

The rearrangement uses TRBV5-1 and TRBJ2-3, with D unresolved. Germline values: CDR1 SGHRS, CDR2 YFSETQ. Trimming shortened V by 0 bases and J by 0 bases, and 8 bases separated the two germline ends. The CDR3 sequence is 15 residues long. The CDR3 nucleotides are TGCGCCAGCAGCTTGGTTGCGGCCAGCACAGATACGCAGTATTTT. Amino acid sequence: CASSLVAASTDTQYF.

Only a few counts were recorded for this clone. The gene calls are TRBV6-1 and TRBJ1-2; 8 bases line up with TRBD1. The CDR3 is 14 amino acids. With 7 bases clipped from V and 4 bases from J, the junction kept 8 bases outside the gene matches. Germline CDR1 reads MNHNS; CDR2 reads SASEGT. The CDR3 protein is CASIYGQGAYGYTF. The CDR3 bases are TGTGCCAGCATTTACGGACAGGGAGCCTATGGCTACACCTTC.

V is TRBV7-9 and J is TRBJ2-7; possible D gene TRBD1, 6 bases. Trimming stripped 2 bases from V and 0 bases from J, with 8 bases between. The CDR3 extends over 14 amino acids. Germline CDR1 is SEHNR and CDR2 is FQNEAQ (reference sequence). For the CDR3, the DNA is TGTGCCAGCAGCTTACCAGGGGCCTCCTACGAGCAGTACGTC. Amino acid sequence: CASSLPGASYEQYV.

V and J are TRBV2 and TRBJ1-2; 7 bases line up with TRBD1. Per germline, CDR1 SNHLY and CDR2 FYNNEI. V trimming: 7 bases; J trimming: 2 bases; junction bases outside the gene matches: 13. The CDR3 consists of 16 residues. CDR3 region: CASTVQGGEGNYGYTF. The CDR3 nucleotides read TGTGCCAGCACCGTACAAGGGGGCGAGGGAAACTATGGCTACACCTTC.

The table lists this clone with a few counts. V and J are TRBV5-1 and TRBJ2-2; D is possibly TRBD1 (5 bases). CDR1 and CDR2 from the germline V gene are SGHRS and YFSETQ. V lost 1 base, J lost 2 bases, and 9 bases lay in between. The CDR3 is made up of 15 amino acids. CDR3 bases: TGCGCCAGCAGCTTGAACAGGCCCAACACCGGGGAGCTGTTTTTT. This gives the protein CASSLNRPNTGELFF.

This clone has at least ten counts. The chain joins TRBV6-5 to TRBJ1-5, with D hard to call. V was pared by 5 bases and J by 2 bases, with 7 bases between. CDR1 and CDR2 from the germline V gene are MNHEY and SVGAGI. This CDR3 is built from 13 residues. The DNA of the CDR3 is TGTGCCAGCAGTGTACAGCGCAATCAGCCCCAGCATTTT. Translated: CASSVQRNQPQHF.

This clone has just a few counts. The chain carries TRBV25-1 and TRBJ1-1; D remains unclear. Trimming removed 6 bases from V and 5 bases from J, with 13 bases in between. Germline assignment: CDR1 MGHDK and CDR2 SYGVNS. The CDR3 spans 13 residues. The CDR3: CASRTTAGTEAFF. CDR3 DNA: TGTGCCAGCAGGACCACAGCTGGGACTGAAGCTTTCTTT.